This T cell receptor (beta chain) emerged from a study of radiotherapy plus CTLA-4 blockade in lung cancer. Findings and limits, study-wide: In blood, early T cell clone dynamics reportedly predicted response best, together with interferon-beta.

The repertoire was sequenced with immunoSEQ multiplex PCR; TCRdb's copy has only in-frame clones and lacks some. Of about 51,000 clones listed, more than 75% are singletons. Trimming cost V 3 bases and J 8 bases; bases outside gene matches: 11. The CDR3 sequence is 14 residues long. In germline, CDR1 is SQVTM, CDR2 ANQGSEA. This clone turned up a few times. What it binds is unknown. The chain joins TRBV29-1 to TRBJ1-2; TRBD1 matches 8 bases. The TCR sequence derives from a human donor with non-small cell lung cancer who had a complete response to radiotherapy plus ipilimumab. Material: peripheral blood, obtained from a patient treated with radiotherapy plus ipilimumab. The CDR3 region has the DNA TGCAGCGTTGAGGGGAGAGGACAGGGATTCGGCTACACCTTC. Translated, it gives CSVEGRGQGFGYTF.